Listed below are T cell receptor beta chains from one sample, sequenced in a study of graft-versus-host responses after intestinal transplantation. The antigens these receptors bind are not known. Assay: immunoSEQ multiplex PCR; the TCRdb copy retains only in-frame clones and omits some. Found here are 100,000 or so clones, 90% to 95% of them singletons; the top ten hold around 0.17%. Specimen: unstimulated CD4+ T cells sorted from spleen or lymph node cells, collected before intestinal transplant. The receptor source for this set is a human donor who received an intestinal transplant. Each CDR3 is given with its conserved first and last residue. Each record gives: J gene, V gene, clone size, D gene, CDR3 DNA, CDR3 protein. A D gene is named only where the DNA matches it firmly. Clone size appears in some rows only: once, few, many, or a class for an expanded clone.

TRBJ2-2 TRBV9 NA TRBD1 TGTGCCAGCAGCGTAGGGACAGGGCCTTACACCGGGGAGCTGTTTTTT CASSVGTGPYTGELFF
TRBJ1-6 TRBV27 NA TRBD1 TGTGCCAGCAGTCTGGCGGACAGGTCCTATAATTCACCCCTCCACTTT CASSLADRSYNSPLHF
TRBJ1-2 TRBV6-5 NA TRBD1 TGTGCCAGCAGAAGGGACAGCCGCTATGGCTACACCTTC CASRRDSRYGYTF
TRBJ2-1 TRBV5-1 NA NA TGCGCCAGCAGCTTGGACACCTACAATGAGCAGTTCTTC CASSLDTYNEQFF
TRBJ1-1 TRBV5-1 NA TRBD1 TGCGCCAGCAGTACGAACAGGGGTTTCGGCACTGAAGCTTTCTTT CASSTNRGFGTEAFF
TRBJ2-7 TRBV7-2 NA TRBD2 TGTGCCAGCAGCCGCAGCGGGGGGGACTACGAGCAGTACTTC CASSRSGGDYEQYF
TRBJ1-5 TRBV27 NA TRBD1 TGTGCCAGCTCCCGGACAGGGGGCGGGGATCAGCCCCAGCATTTT CASSRTGGGDQPQHF
TRBJ1-6 TRBV19 NA NA TGTGCCAGTAGTATAGAAGGGCACAGGAATTCACCCCTCCACTTT CASSIEGHRNSPLHF
TRBJ2-5 TRBV9 NA NA TGTGCCAGCAGCGTAGCAACTCAAGAGACCCAGTACTTC CASSVATQETQYF
TRBJ1-2 TRBV12-5 NA NA TGTGCTAGTGGTTTGGTAGGGGCAACTTCCGGCTACACCTTC CASGLVGATSGYTF
TRBJ1-1 TRBV6-1 once TRBD1 TGTGCCAGCAGTGCGGCAGGGGGCACTGAAGCTTTCTTT CASSAAGGTEAFF
TRBJ2-5 TRBV9 NA TRBD2 TGTGCCAGCAGCGTAGGGGGACTAGCGGGAGCAGAGACCCAGTACTTC CASSVGGLAGAETQYF
TRBJ2-3 TRBV7-2 NA TRBD2 TGTGCCAGCAGCTTAGTTAGCGGGGGCACAGATACGCAGTATTTT CASSLVSGGTDTQYF
TRBJ1-2 TRBV19 NA NA TGTGCCAGTAGTACTCTAGCCTATGGCTACACCTTC CASSTLAYGYTF
TRBJ1-1 TRBV14 NA NA TGTGCCAGCAGCCTATTCATGGAGGGCACTGAAGCTTTCTTT CASSLFMEGTEAFF
TRBJ1-4 TRBV5-4 NA NA TGTGCCAGCAGCCCCAGGGGCGCCAGGAATGAAAAACTGTTTTTT CASSPRGARNEKLFF
TRBJ1-1 TRBV4-1 NA NA TGCGCCAGCAGCCAGTGGGGCCCGAACACTGAAGCTTTCTTT CASSQWGPNTEAFF
TRBJ2-2 TRBV2 NA TRBD1 TGTGCCAGTGTATCCGGGACAGGGCCCACCGGGGAGCTGTTTTTT CASVSGTGPTGELFF
TRBJ1-3 TRBV4-1 NA TRBD1 TGCGCCAGCAGCCAAGATGGGACAGGGTTCGGAAACACCATATATTTT CASSQDGTGFGNTIYF
TRBJ2-3 TRBV4-2 once TRBD2 TGTGCCAGCAGCCAAGCTGAGACTAGCGCAGATACGCAGTATTTT CASSQAETSADTQYF
TRBJ2-7 TRBV7-3 NA TRBD1 TGTGCCAGCAGCATAATCGGTGGACAGGGCATTTACGAGCAGTACTTC CASSIIGGQGIYEQYF
TRBJ1-2 TRBV4-1 NA NA TGCGCCAGCAGAAAGGAGATTATTAGGAGGGGAGGCTACACCTTC CASRKEIIRRGGYTF
TRBJ1-2 TRBV4-1 NA TRBD1 TGCGCCAGCAGCCAAGACCCGGGACAGGGGTCATATGGCTACACCTTC CASSQDPGQGSYGYTF
TRBJ2-4 TRBV19 NA TRBD1 TGTGCCAGTAGCCGGGACAGGGCCAAAAACATTCAGTACTTC CASSRDRAKNIQYF
TRBJ1-5 TRBV5-3 NA NA TGTGCCAGAAGCTTGGGCCGGGGCAATCAGCCCCAGCATTTT CARSLGRGNQPQHF
TRBJ2-5 TRBV6-6 NA NA TGTGCCAGCAGTTATCGTTTCAGGGACCAAGAGACCCAGTACTTC CASSYRFRDQETQYF
TRBJ2-7 TRBV6-5 NA NA TGTGCCAGCAGTTACGACCGCAGGCAGGCCAACGAGCAGTACTTC CASSYDRRQANEQYF
TRBJ2-2 TRBV5-1 NA TRBD1 TGCGCCAGCAGCTTGGTGGGACAGGGGACCGGGGAGCTGTTTTTT CASSLVGQGTGELFF
TRBJ1-2 TRBV4-1 NA NA TGCGCCAGCAGCCAAGATCCACCACGCGGGACCTCCTTC CASSQDPPRGTSF
TRBJ2-1 TRBV11-2 NA TRBD1 TGTGCCAGCAGCTTGTTAGGGGGCGTCTACAATGAGCAGTTCTTC CASSLLGGVYNEQFF
TRBJ1-1 TRBV4-3 few NA TGCGCCAGCAGCCGCACCGGGACACTGAACACTGAAGCTTTCTTT CASSRTGTLNTEAFF
TRBJ2-7 TRBV19 NA TRBD1 TGTGCCAGTCGCCCCGGGACAGGGTACGAGCAGTACTTC CASRPGTGYEQYF
TRBJ1-5 TRBV18 once NA TGTGCCAGCTCTCCCAGACAGGTTCAGCCCCAGCATTTT CASSPRQVQPQHF
TRBJ2-1 TRBV5-1 NA TRBD2 TGCGCCAGCAGCTACCTAGCGGGAGGGCGAAACAATGAGCAGTTCTTC CASSYLAGGRNNEQFF
TRBJ2-7 TRBV15 NA TRBD1 TGTGCCACCAGCAGGGAGGGACAGGGGACCTACGAGCAGTACTTC CATSREGQGTYEQYF
TRBJ2-3 TRBV5-1 NA TRBD2 TGCGCCAGCAGCTTACTAGCGGGGCCCACAGATACGCAGTATTTT CASSLLAGPTDTQYF
TRBJ1-1 TRBV6-1 NA TRBD1 TGTGCCAGCGAGGACAGGGGGGACACTGAAGCTTTCTTT CASEDRGDTEAFF
TRBJ2-7 TRBV6-5 NA NA TGTGCCAGCAGTTACATGGGGCAGGGTGTAAAGTACTTC CASSYMGQGVKYF
TRBJ2-1 TRBV6-1 NA NA TGTGCCAGCAGTGACCAACTAGGGCATGAGCAGTTCTTC CASSDQLGHEQFF
TRBJ1-3 TRBV7-8 NA NA TGTGCCAGCAGCTTAGCGGCAGGCAATGGAAACACCATATATTTT CASSLAAGNGNTIYF
TRBJ1-2 TRBV19 NA NA TGTGCCAGTAGCGGGAACCGATGGGTCTATGGCTACACCTTC CASSGNRWVYGYTF
TRBJ1-2 TRBV28 NA TRBD1 TGTGCCAGCAGTGAGGGGGCGGTCTATGGCTACACCTTC CASSEGAVYGYTF
TRBJ1-6 TRBV6-6 few NA TGTGCCAGCAAGGTCTCAGGAAATTCACCCCTCCACTTT CASKVSGNSPLHF
TRBJ1-1 TRBV11-2 once TRBD1 TGTGCCAGCAGAGTCCGGGACAGGGTTCGTGAAGCTTTCTTT CASRVRDRVREAFF
TRBJ2-1 TRBV11-1 once TRBD1 TGTGCCAGCAGGCAAAGAGGACAGGGCCAAGGTAATGAGCAGTTCTTC CASRQRGQGQGNEQFF
TRBJ1-2 TRBV7-9 once NA TGTGCCAGCAGCGGAGCTCCAGGACAGCTCCCTAACTATGGCTACACCTTC CASSGAPGQLPNYGYTF
TRBJ2-7 TRBV23-1 NA NA TGCGCCAGCGGGGGGACCCACGCCTACGAGCAGTACTTC CASGGTHAYEQYF
TRBJ1-2 TRBV12-5 NA NA TGTGCTAGTGGTTTGATAACAGGGCTCTATGGCTACACCTTC CASGLITGLYGYTF
TRBJ1-1 TRBV7-2 NA NA TGTGCCAGCAGCTTCTCGAGGAACACTGAAGCTTTCTTT CASSFSRNTEAFF
TRBJ2-6 TRBV9 NA TRBD1 TGTGCCAGCAGCGCTCTAGCCCTGACAGGGTCGGGGGCCAACGTCCTGACTTTC CASSALALTGSGANVLTF